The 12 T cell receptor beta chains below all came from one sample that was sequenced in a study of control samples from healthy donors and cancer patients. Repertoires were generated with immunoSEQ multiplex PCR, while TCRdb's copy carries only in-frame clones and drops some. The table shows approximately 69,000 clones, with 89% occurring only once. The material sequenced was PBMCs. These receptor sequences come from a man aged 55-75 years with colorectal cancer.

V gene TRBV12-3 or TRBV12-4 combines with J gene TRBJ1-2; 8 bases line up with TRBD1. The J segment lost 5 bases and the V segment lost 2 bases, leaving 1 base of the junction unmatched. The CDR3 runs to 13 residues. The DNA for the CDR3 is TGTGCCAGCAGTTTACAGGGGGCGTATGGCTACACCTTC. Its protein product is CASSLQGAYGYTF.

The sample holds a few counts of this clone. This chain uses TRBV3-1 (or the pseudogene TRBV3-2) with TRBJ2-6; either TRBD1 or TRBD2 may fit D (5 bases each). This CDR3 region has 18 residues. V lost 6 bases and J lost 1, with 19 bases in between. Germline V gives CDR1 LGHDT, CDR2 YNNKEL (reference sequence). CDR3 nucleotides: TGTGCCAGCAGGTATTCGGGACGGCGGTTGTCTGGGGCCAACGTCCTGACTTTC. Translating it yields CASRYSGRRLSGANVLTF.

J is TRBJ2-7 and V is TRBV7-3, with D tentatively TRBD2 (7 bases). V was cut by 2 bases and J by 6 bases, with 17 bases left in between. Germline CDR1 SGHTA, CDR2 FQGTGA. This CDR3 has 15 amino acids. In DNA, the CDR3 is TGTGCCAGCAGCTTAGGGGGCGGGGGCCCCCTCGAGCAGTACTTC. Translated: CASSLGGGGPLEQYF.

Here the CDR3 reads CASKTGIHYYNEQFF. The CDR3 region has the DNA TGTGCCAGCAAGACTGGGATCCACTACTACAATGAGCAGTTCTTC. The chain recombines TRBV11-3 with TRBJ2-1; D gene unclear. CDR1 and CDR2 (germline): SGHNT, YENEEA. The germline V and J ends were trimmed by 7 bases and 3 bases, with 16 bases remaining between them. The CDR3 loop spans 15 amino acids.

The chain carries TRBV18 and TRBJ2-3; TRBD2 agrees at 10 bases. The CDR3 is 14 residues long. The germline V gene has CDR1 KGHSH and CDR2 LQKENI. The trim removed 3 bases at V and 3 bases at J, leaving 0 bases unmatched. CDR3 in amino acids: CASSPGLATDTQYF. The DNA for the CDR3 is TGTGCCAGCTCACCGGGACTAGCGACAGATACGCAGTATTTT.

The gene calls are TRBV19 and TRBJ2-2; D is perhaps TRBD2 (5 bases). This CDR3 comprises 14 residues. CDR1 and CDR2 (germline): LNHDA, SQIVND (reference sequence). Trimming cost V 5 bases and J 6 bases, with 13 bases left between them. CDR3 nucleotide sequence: TGTGCCAGTAGTTTCACTAGTAATCCCGGGGAGCTGTTTTTT. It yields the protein CASSFTSNPGELFF.

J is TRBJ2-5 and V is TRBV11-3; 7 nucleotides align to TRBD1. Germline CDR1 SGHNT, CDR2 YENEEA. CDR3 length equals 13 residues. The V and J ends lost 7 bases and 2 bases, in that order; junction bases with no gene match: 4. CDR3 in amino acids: CASTRQGQETQYF. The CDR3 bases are TGTGCCAGCACCCGACAGGGACAAGAGACCCAGTACTTC.

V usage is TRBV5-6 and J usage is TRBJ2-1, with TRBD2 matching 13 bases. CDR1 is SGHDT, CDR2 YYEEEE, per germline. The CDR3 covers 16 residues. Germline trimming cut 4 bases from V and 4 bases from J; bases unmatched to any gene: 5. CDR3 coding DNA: TGTGCCAGCAGCAGACGGACTAGCGGGGGTTACAATGAGCAGTTCTTC. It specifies CASSRRTSGGYNEQFF.

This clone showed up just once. The CDR3 spells CTCTGGETQYF. The CDR3 region has the DNA TGCACCTGCACGGGGGGAGAGACCCAGTACTTC. The chain recombines TRBV29-1 with TRBJ2-5; TRBD2 matches 7 bases. CDR1 SQVTM and CDR2 ANQGSEA come from the germline V gene. The CDR3 totals 11 residues. The complete variable domain, with remaining parts taken from reference TRBV29-1 and TRBJ2-5, reads SAVISQKPSRDICQRGTSLTIQCQVDSQVTMMFWYRQQPGQSLTLIATANQGSEATYESGFVIDKFPISRPNLTFSTLTVSNMSPEDSSIYLCTCTGGETQYFGPGTRLLVL.

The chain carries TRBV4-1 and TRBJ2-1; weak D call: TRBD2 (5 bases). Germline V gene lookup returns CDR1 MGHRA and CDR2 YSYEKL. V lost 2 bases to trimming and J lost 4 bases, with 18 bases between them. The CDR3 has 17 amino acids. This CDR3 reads CASSQPGTERAYNEQFF. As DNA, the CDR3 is TGCGCCAGCAGCCAACCCGGCACGGAGAGGGCTTACAATGAGCAGTTCTTC.

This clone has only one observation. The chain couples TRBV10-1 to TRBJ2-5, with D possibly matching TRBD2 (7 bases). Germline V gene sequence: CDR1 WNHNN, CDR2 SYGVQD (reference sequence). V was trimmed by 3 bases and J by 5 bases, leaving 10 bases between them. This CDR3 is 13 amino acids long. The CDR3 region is CASSDGGLETQYF. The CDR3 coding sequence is TGCGCCAGCAGTGACGGGGGGCTTGAGACCCAGTACTTC.

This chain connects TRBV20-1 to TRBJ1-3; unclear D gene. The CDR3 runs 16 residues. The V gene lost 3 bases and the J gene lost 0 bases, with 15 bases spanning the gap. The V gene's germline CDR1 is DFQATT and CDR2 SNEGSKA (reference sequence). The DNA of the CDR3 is TGCAGTGCTAGTCTCGCAGGACTGTTCTCTGGAAACACCATATATTTT. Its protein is CSASLAGLFSGNTIYF.